This TCR beta chain was sequenced during a study of T-cell reconstitution after alpha-beta-depleted transplantation in children. This CDR3 contains 18 residues. The germline V gene encodes CDR1 DFQATT and CDR2 SNEGSKA (reference sequence). Trimming took off 6 bases at V and 5 bases at J, with 30 bases between the two ends. It was with unique molecular identifiers that the TCRbeta library was prepared. TCRdb recomputed calls from the PCR reads with MiXCR, one row per CDR3 protein. The sample has 60,000 to 100,000 distinct CDR3 sequences, approximately 18% seen once. Sequencing used PBMCs, mostly from graft donor cells, obtained 360 days after TCRalphabeta/CD19-depleted stem cell transplant. The V call is TRBV20-1, the J call TRBJ2-3, with D possibly matching TRBD2 (5 bases). The clonotype comes from a male patient under 10 years old who had a stem cell transplant for acute lymphoblastic leukemia, so the T cells may come from the graft donor. CDR3 protein: CSAKQPLFSARGVDTQYF. The CDR3 bases are TGCAGTGCCAAACAACCCCTCTTTAGCGCCCGAGGCGTAGATACGCAGTATTTT.